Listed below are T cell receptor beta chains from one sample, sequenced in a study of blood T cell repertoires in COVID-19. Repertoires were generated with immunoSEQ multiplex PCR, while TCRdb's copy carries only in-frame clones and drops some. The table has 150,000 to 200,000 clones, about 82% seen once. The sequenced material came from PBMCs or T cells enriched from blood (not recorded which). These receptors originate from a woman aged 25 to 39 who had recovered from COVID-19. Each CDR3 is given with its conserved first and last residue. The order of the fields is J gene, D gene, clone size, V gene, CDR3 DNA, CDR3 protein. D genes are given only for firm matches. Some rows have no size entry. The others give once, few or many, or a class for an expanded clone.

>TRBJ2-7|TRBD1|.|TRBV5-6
TGTGCCAGCAGCTTGGGTTCAGGACAGGGGGCCTACGAGCAGTACTTC
CASSLGSGQGAYEQYF
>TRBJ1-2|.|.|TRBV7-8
TGTGCCAGCAGCTTAGGGGGTAGGGGAAATGGCTATGGCTACACCTTC
CASSLGGRGNGYGYTF
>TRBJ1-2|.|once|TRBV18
TGTGCCAGCTCAACCGGGGGTAACTATGGCTACACCTTC
CASSTGGNYGYTF
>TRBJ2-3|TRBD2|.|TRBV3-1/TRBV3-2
TGTGCCAGCAGCCAGGGGGGGTGGGGCGGCACAGATACGCAGTATTTT
CASSQGGWGGTDTQYF
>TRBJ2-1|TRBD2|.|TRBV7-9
TGTGCCAGCAGCCCAGAGGGACTAGCGGCTTACAATGAGCAGTTCTTC
CASSPEGLAAYNEQFF
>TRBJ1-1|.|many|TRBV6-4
TGTGCCAGCAGTGACTCACAGAACACTGAAGCTTTCTTT
CASSDSQNTEAFF
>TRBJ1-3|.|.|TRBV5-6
TGTGCCAGCAGCTTGGCCTGGAGGTCTGGAAACACCATATATTTT
CASSLAWRSGNTIYF
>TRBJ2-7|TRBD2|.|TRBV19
TGTGCCAGTAGTAGGACTAGCGGAACCTACGAGCAGTACTTC
CASSRTSGTYEQYF
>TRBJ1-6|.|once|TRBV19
TGTGCCAGTAGTAAGCCCTTGGGGCCTAATTCACCCCTCCACTTT
CASSKPLGPNSPLHF
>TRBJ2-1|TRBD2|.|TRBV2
TGTGCCAGCAGTGATCTCCAAGCGGGAAGTGAGCAGTTCTTC
CASSDLQAGSEQFF
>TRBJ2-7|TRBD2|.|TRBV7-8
TGTGCCAGCAGCCAAGTGGGACTAGCGGGAGGGGAGCAGTACTTC
CASSQVGLAGGEQYF